This TCR beta chain was identified in a study of cytomegalovirus exposure and HLA in healthy donors. Note on this clone: Its antigen is not identified.

The germline CDR1 and CDR2 sequences are SGHRS and YFSETQ. Trimming removed 7 bases from V and 3 bases from J; junction bases left unmatched: 6. The CDR3 is 15 residues long. Study-wide findings and caveats: More than 150 TCR beta chains were listed as cytomegalovirus-associated. The analysis excluded some indistinguishable V segments, including TRBV6-2 and TRBV6-3.

In the PCR, 60 Vbeta and 13 Jbeta primers were used. Sequencing used immunoSEQ multiplex PCR; TCRdb keeps in-frame clones, though not all of them. The table shows around 200,000 clones, with roughly 80% occurring only once. Input material: PBMCs. The chain employs TRBV5-1 and TRBJ2-2, with 10 bases that match TRBD2. This receptor was identified in a girl aged 2 to 9 in good health and CMV-seronegative. The chain's CDR3 is CASWSGGGHTGELFF. CDR3 bases: TGCGCCAGCTGGAGCGGGGGGGGACACACCGGGGAGCTGTTTTTT. Full variable domain (remainder filled in from reference TRBV5-1 and TRBJ2-2): KAGVTQTPRYLIKTRGQQVTLSCSPISGHRSVSWYQQTPGQGLQFLFEYFSETQRNKGNFPGRFSGRQFSNSRSEMNVSTLELGDSALYLCASWSGGGHTGELFFGEGSRLTVL.